This TCR beta chain was recorded in a study of shared clonotypes between healthy human individuals. Trimming shortened V by 0 bases and J by 6 bases, and 12 bases separated the two germline ends. Germline V gives CDR1 SNHLY, CDR2 FYNNEI. CDR3 length: 15 residues. Only in-frame clones appear in the TCRdb table, and some are missing; sequencing was by immunoSEQ multiplex PCR. The sample lists some 2.4 million clones; roughly 93% were seen once. The clonotype comes from a man between 18 and 29 years old in good health. Some clones in this sample may be carry-over from other donors' samples. The specimen sequenced was naive CD4+ T cells from PBMCs. Noted subset: CD45RA+ positively selected. The J gene is TRBJ2-1, the V gene TRBV2; D is possibly TRBD1 (5 bases). CDR3 DNA: TGTGCCAGCAGTGAAGCAGACAGACCAAGCAATGAGCAGTTCTTC. Translating it yields CASSEADRPSNEQFF.